Listed here are 25 T cell receptor beta chains from one sample, sequenced in a study of patients and donors after allogeneic stem cell transplantation. TCRdb passed the RT-PCR reads through MiXCR, listing each CDR3 protein once. The sample contains approximately 38,000 distinct CDR3 sequences, under 35% of which appear only once. Sequencing was done on a sample of blood, either unsorted or a sorted T cell fraction (not recorded which). The source is a human donor who was either an allogeneic HSCT recipient or a stem cell or donor lymphocyte infusion donor (not recorded which). It is not recorded whose cells these are; they may come from a transplant donor.

The count of this clonotype is one. The chain carries TRBV28 and TRBJ2-5, with D perhaps TRBD2 (5 bases). CDR1 MDHEN and CDR2 SYDVKM come from the germline V gene. The CDR3 runs to 15 residues. Trimming took off 7 bases at V and 4 bases at J, with 19 bases between the two ends. CDR3 sequence (DNA): TGTGCCAGCACCCTCGGCCGGGGTACGCGAGAGACCCAGTACTTC. It yields the protein CASTLGRGTRETQYF.

V and J are TRBV12-3 or TRBV12-4 and TRBJ2-1; 11 nucleotides line up with TRBD2. The ends lost 5 bases at V and 6 bases at J; junction bases unmatched: 3. There are 14 residues in the CDR3. CDR3 coding DNA: TGTGCCAGCAGTCCTAGCGGGAGGATCAATGAGCAGTTCTTC. Translating gives CASSPSGRINEQFF.

This rearrangement joins TRBV7-9 to TRBJ2-3; D is perhaps TRBD1 (5 bases). The length of the CDR3 is 14 residues. The V and J ends lost 4 bases and 0 bases respectively, with 8 bases between them. Looked up from germline, CDR1 is SEHNR and CDR2 is FQNEAQ (reference sequence). DNA for the CDR3: TGTGCCAGCAGCTCAGGGCCTAGCACAGATACGCAGTATTTT. Residues: CASSSGPSTDTQYF. The full variable domain, in which reference TRBV7-9 and TRBJ2-3 provide the parts outside the CDR3, is DTGVSQNPRHKITKRGQNVTFRCDPISEHNRLYWYRQTLGQGPEFLTYFQNEAQLEKSRLLSDRFSAERPKGSFSTLEIQRTEQGDSAMYLCASSSGPSTDTQYFGPGTRLTVL.

The CDR3 region is CASSPTRGTGNQPQHF. CDR3 bases: TGTGCCAGCAGTCCCACCAGGGGCACGGGCAATCAGCCCCAGCATTTT. This chain uses TRBV28 with TRBJ1-5, with a possible D match to TRBD1 (6 bases). The CDR3 is 16 residues long. CDR1 is MDHEN and CDR2 is SYDVKM in the germline V gene. V shed 5 bases and J shed 2 bases, with 16 bases lying between them.

In this sample, this clonotype turned up a few times. The chain recombines TRBV27 with TRBJ2-7, with D tentatively TRBD2 (6 bases). This CDR3 comprises 13 residues. V was trimmed by 5 bases and J by 10 bases, leaving 18 bases between them. Germline values: CDR1 MNHEY, CDR2 SMNVEV (reference sequence). CDR3 sequence: CASSGTPLTKQYF. The CDR3 DNA sequence: TGTGCCAGCAGTGGGACTCCGCTTACGAAACAGTACTTC.

The gene calls are TRBV5-1 and TRBJ2-7; D not resolved. Germline V gives CDR1 SGHRS, CDR2 YFSETQ. This CDR3 spans 13 amino acids. Trimming cost V 2 bases and J 2 bases, with 8 bases left between them. Written as DNA, the CDR3 is TGCGCCAGCAGCTTTTCAGGCCCCTACGAGCAGTACTTC. This translates into CASSFSGPYEQYF. The full variable domain, in which reference TRBV5-1 and TRBJ2-7 provide the parts outside the CDR3, is KAGVTQTPRYLIKTRGQQVTLSCSPISGHRSVSWYQQTPGQGLQFLFEYFSETQRNKGNFPGRFSGRQFSNSRSEMNVSTLELGDSALYLCASSFSGPYEQYFGPGTRLTVT.

The chain carries TRBV4-3 and TRBJ2-3, with D hard to call. This CDR3 contains 13 residues. Trimming took 0 bases from V and 7 from J, leaving 8 bases between them. CDR1 LGHNA and CDR2 YSLEER come from the germline V gene. Written as DNA, the CDR3 is TGCGCCAGCAGCCAAGAGAGAGGACATACGCAGTATTTT. Its protein is CASSQERGHTQYF.

V and J are TRBV2 and TRBJ2-3; possible D gene TRBD1, 5 bases. The CDR3 extends over 15 amino acids. V was pared by 6 bases and J by 5 bases, with 18 bases between. CDR1 is SNHLY, CDR2 FYNNEI, per germline. CDR3 bases: TGTGCCAGCAGCGCGGTGAATCTTAGGGGAGATACGCAGTATTTT. Its protein product is CASSAVNLRGDTQYF.

This clonotype was picked up many times. This rearrangement joins TRBV7-3 to TRBJ1-1; no clear D. Trimming took 7 bases from V and 1 from J, leaving 10 bases between them. This CDR3 is 13 amino acids long. Germline loops: CDR1 SGHTA, CDR2 FQGTGA. The CDR3 region is CASTNSPNTEAFF. In DNA form, the CDR3 reads TGTGCCAGCACCAATTCCCCGAACACTGAAGCTTTCTTT.

This clonotype has more than one count but fewer than ten. The chain has TRBV7-3 and TRBJ1-2; possibly TRBD1 for D (5 bases). The germline gives CDR1 SGHTA, CDR2 FQGTGA. With 0 bases removed from V and 3 bases from J, the gap between germline ends came to 11 bases. The CDR3 has 15 amino acids. The CDR3 region is CASSLTGGEDYGYTF. As DNA, the CDR3 is TGTGCCAGCAGCTTAACGGGGGGAGAGGACTATGGCTACACCTTC. Together with reference TRBV7-3 and TRBJ1-2, the CDR3 gives the full variable domain: GAGVSQTPSNKVTEKGKYVELRCDPISGHTALYWYRQSLGQGPEFLIYFQGTGAADDSGLPNDRFFAVRPEGSVSTLKIQRTERGDSAVYLCASSLTGGEDYGYTFGSGTRLTVV.

This clonotype occurred a few times. V is TRBV5-1 and J is TRBJ1-4, with D unclear. CDR1 SGHRS and CDR2 YFSETQ come from the germline V gene. Trimming cost V 6 bases and J 7 bases, with 19 bases left between them. The CDR3 is 15 residues long. In nucleotides, the CDR3 is TGCGCCAGCACCTGGAGGACCCCATGGGCTGAAAAACTGTTTTTT. Residues: CASTWRTPWAEKLFF.

CDR3 loop: CASSYMGIQETQYF. CDR3 nucleotide sequence: TGTGCCAGCAGTTATATGGGGATTCAAGAGACCCAGTACTTC. The V gene is TRBV6-5, the J gene TRBJ2-5; D is unclear. With 3 bases removed from V and 2 bases from J, the gap between germline ends came to 10 bases. Germline V gene lookup returns CDR1 MNHEY and CDR2 SVGAGI. This CDR3 is built from 14 residues.

There are a few counts of this clonotype. J is TRBJ2-5 and V is TRBV7-2, with 9 bases aligning to TRBD2. The CDR3 consists of 14 residues. Per germline, CDR1 SGHTA and CDR2 FQGNSA. Trimming cost V 3 bases and J 4 bases; bases outside gene matches: 3. The CDR3: CASSFWTSVETQYF. DNA of the CDR3: TGTGCCAGCAGCTTTTGGACTAGCGTAGAGACCCAGTACTTC.

There are a few counts of this clonotype. V and J are TRBV20-1 and TRBJ2-7, with 7 bases fitting TRBD1. CDR1 DFQATT and CDR2 SNEGSKA come from the germline V gene (reference sequence). V trimming: 6 bases; J trimming: 2 bases; junction bases outside the gene matches: 10. The CDR3 sequence is 14 residues long. The CDR3 here is CSAQKGARTYEQYF. The DNA of the CDR3 is TGCAGTGCCCAAAAGGGGGCTAGGACCTACGAGCAGTACTTC.

This clonotype appeared a few times. The chain links TRBV27 to TRBJ2-5; 7 bases agree with TRBD1. Germline lookup yields CDR1 MNHEY and CDR2 SMNVEV (reference sequence). The CDR3 is 15 amino acids. V shed 3 bases, J shed 3 bases, and the junction held 7 bases outside the gene matches. CDR3 protein: CASSFVGGAKETQYF. CDR3 nucleotide sequence: TGTGCCAGCAGTTTTGTAGGGGGCGCCAAAGAGACCCAGTACTTC.

The count of this clonotype is one. The V gene is TRBV20-1, the J gene TRBJ2-7; TRBD1 aligns across 7 bases. The germline V gene encodes CDR1 DFQATT and CDR2 SNEGSKA (reference sequence). The CDR3 loop spans 14 amino acids. The ends lost 3 bases at V and 3 bases at J; junction bases unmatched: 8. DNA of the CDR3: TGCAGTGCTAGGGGGACAGCCGACCTCTACGAGCAGTACTTC. Its translation: CSARGTADLYEQYF.

The chain recombines TRBV12-3 or TRBV12-4 with TRBJ2-3; possibly TRBD1 or TRBD2 for D (7 bases each). This CDR3 contains 16 residues. Trimming took off 2 bases at V and 2 bases at J, with 14 bases between the two ends. This CDR3 reads CASSLLGGGPTDTQYF. The CDR3 DNA sequence: TGTGCCAGCAGTTTATTGGGAGGGGGCCCCACAGATACGCAGTATTTT.

Here the CDR3 reads CASSQGADTQYF. The CDR3 DNA reads as TGTGCCAGCTCCCAGGGGGCGGATACGCAGTATTTT. This chain connects TRBV18 to TRBJ2-3, with 8 bases identical to TRBD1. The CDR3 has 12 amino acids. After removal of 6 bases from V and 6 bases from J, the junction contained 2 bases not matched to a gene. CDR1 is KGHSH and CDR2 is LQKENI in the germline V gene.

This clonotype was seen many times. The chain recombines TRBV12-3 or TRBV12-4 with TRBJ1-1; 8 bases match TRBD1. CDR3 size: 14 residues. The V and J ends lost 2 bases and 1 base, in that order; junction bases with no gene match: 0. The CDR3 loop is CASSLTGGNTEAFF. The CDR3 bases are TGTGCCAGCAGTTTAACAGGGGGGAACACTGAAGCTTTCTTT.

This clonotype was observed a few times. The chain couples TRBV6-5 to TRBJ2-3, with a tentative D call TRBD1 (5 bases). The CDR3 runs 15 residues. Deletions cut 5 bases from V and 1 base from J, with 13 bases between. Germline values: CDR1 MNHEY, CDR2 SVGAGI. The CDR3 spells CASSQGDRGTDTQYF. DNA of the CDR3: TGTGCCAGCAGTCAAGGGGATCGAGGCACAGATACGCAGTATTTT.

This clonotype occurred a few times. This chain links TRBV6-1 with TRBJ1-6; unclear D gene. The V end was cut by 1 base, the J end by 9 bases, with 7 bases between. Per the germline V gene, CDR1 is MNHNS and CDR2 is SASEGT. CDR3 length: 13 residues. In DNA, the CDR3 is TGTGCCAGCAGTGAAGACAGAATTTCACCCCTCCACTTT. Translated: CASSEDRISPLHF.

A few counts support this clonotype. The chain joins TRBV7-8 to TRBJ2-2, with D perhaps TRBD1 or TRBD2 (6 bases each). Germline V gene sequence: CDR1 SGHVS, CDR2 FQNEAQ. CDR3 length equals 15 residues. V gave up 5 bases and J gave up 8 bases, with 18 bases separating them. DNA of the CDR3: TGTGCCAGCAGCGGGCGGGACACTCGCCGGGGGGAGCTGTTTTTT. It encodes CASSGRDTRRGELFF. The whole variable domain, filled in from reference TRBV7-8 and TRBJ2-2, reads GAGVSQSPRYKVAKRGQDVALRCDPISGHVSLFWYQQALGQGPEFLTYFQNEAQLDKSGLPSDRFFAERPEGSVSTLKIQRTQQEDSAVYLCASSGRDTRRGELFFGEGSRLTVL.

This sequence joins TRBV4-2 and TRBJ1-2; no clear D gene. V shed 0 bases and J shed 8 bases, with 10 bases lying between them. Germline V gene sequence: CDR1 LGHNA, CDR2 YNFKEQ. This CDR3 spans 13 amino acids. CDR3 in amino acids: CASSQDLSKGYTF. The DNA for the CDR3 is TGTGCCAGCAGCCAAGATTTGTCGAAGGGCTACACCTTC.

This clonotype was observed a few times. The V gene is TRBV9, the J gene TRBJ1-3, with unresolved D. The germline V gene has CDR1 SGDLS and CDR2 YYNGEE. With 1 base removed from V and 0 bases from J, the gap between germline ends came to 14 bases. CDR3 length: 17 residues. CDR3 sequence (DNA): TGTGCCAGCAGCGTAAGCCAGGTCAGCAGCTCTGGAAACACCATATATTTT. This codes for CASSVSQVSSSGNTIYF.

V and J are TRBV29-1 and TRBJ1-2, with a possible D match to TRBD1 (6 bases). V shed 5 bases and J shed 0 bases, with 19 bases lying between them. Germline CDR1 SQVTM, CDR2 ANQGSEA. This CDR3 has 16 amino acids. CDR3 sequence (DNA): TGCAGCGTTATGGGGGGCAGCAAACATTCTAACTATGGCTACACCTTC. It specifies CSVMGGSKHSNYGYTF.